This T cell receptor beta chain was sequenced during a study of vaccination and CD4 T cells after COVID-19. This sample's treatment: roughly 10-day PBMC culture with coronavirus spike peptide pools or control peptides (ViraFEST assay). Points on this clonotype: The antigen is not known.

CDR1 is LNHDA, CDR2 SQIVND, per germline (reference sequence). The CDR3 contains 12 residues. V gave up 8 bases and J gave up 2 bases, with 9 bases separating them. Cultured CD4+ T cell DNA was sequenced using the Oncomine TCR Beta short-read assay. Using its own MiXCR run on the PCR reads, TCRdb lists one record per CDR3 protein. Altogether about 18,000 distinct CDR3 sequences are present, around three quarters being singletons, with the ten largest covering approximately 6%. Sequenced sample: CD4+ T cells from blood, cultured in vitro. The rearrangement uses TRBV19 and TRBJ1-1; D call uncertain. The clonotype was recovered from a human donor who had recovered from COVID-19. The CDR3 protein is CASQSSNTEAFF. Here the CDR3 DNA reads TGTGCCAGTCAATCGAGTAACACTGAAGCTTTCTTT. The full variable domain, its missing parts supplied by reference TRBV19 and TRBJ1-1, is DGGITQSPKYLFRKEGQNVTLSCEQNLNHDAMYWYRQDPGQGLRLIYYSQIVNDFQKGDIAEGYSVSREKKESFPLTVTSAQKNPTAFYLCASQSSNTEAFFGQGTRLTVV.